The 4 T cell receptor beta chains below were found in one sample sequenced in a study of cytomegalovirus exposure and HLA in healthy donors. It was with 60 Vbeta and 13 Jbeta primers that the PCR ran. Here immunoSEQ multiplex PCR was the method, and the copy in TCRdb shows in-frame clones only, minus some. The repertoire consists of about 180,000 clones, with about 72% occurring once and the leading ten covering 2% to 3%. Input material: PBMCs. The receptors were sampled from a human donor in good health.

This clone was counted only a few times. The CDR3: CSVAQGITDTQYF. DNA of the CDR3: TGCAGCGTTGCCCAGGGCATCACAGATACGCAGTATTTT. This chain joins TRBV29-1 and TRBJ2-3; D possibly corresponds to TRBD1 (5 bases). Germline CDR1 and CDR2: SQVTM and ANQGSEA. This CDR3 contains 13 residues. Trimming pared 4 bases from V and 2 bases from J, leaving 10 bases between.

CDR3 amino acids: CASSEGQTGFDGYTF. The CDR3 nucleotides are TGTGCCAGCAGTGAAGGACAGACAGGTTTTGATGGCTACACCTTC. The chain carries TRBV6-1 and TRBJ1-2; tentatively, D is TRBD1 (6 bases). This CDR3 is 15 amino acids long. V was cut by 1 base and J by 6 bases, with 15 bases left in between. Germline CDR1 MNHNS, CDR2 SASEGT.

In this sample, this clone turned up a few times. The V and J genes are TRBV19 and TRBJ1-2, with a tentative D call TRBD1 (6 bases). Trimming cost V 0 bases and J 2 bases, with 10 bases left between them. The CDR3 covers 15 residues. Germline loops: CDR1 LNHDA, CDR2 SQIVND (reference sequence). CDR3 bases: TGTGCCAGTAGTATAGATAGGCAGGGGAACTATGGCTACACCTTC. It is translated as CASSIDRQGNYGYTF.

This clone showed up many times. This CDR3 is also generated by other DNA sequences in the sample. The rearrangement joins TRBV5-1 to TRBJ2-1; D is unresolved. Germline CDR1 SGHRS, CDR2 YFSETQ. Trimming removed 5 bases at V and 4 bases at J, with 13 bases between. The CDR3 covers 14 residues. CDR3 nucleotides: TGCGCCAGCAGTGCCTCTGGCGGATACAATGAGCAGTTCTTC. The encoded protein is CASSASGGYNEQFF.